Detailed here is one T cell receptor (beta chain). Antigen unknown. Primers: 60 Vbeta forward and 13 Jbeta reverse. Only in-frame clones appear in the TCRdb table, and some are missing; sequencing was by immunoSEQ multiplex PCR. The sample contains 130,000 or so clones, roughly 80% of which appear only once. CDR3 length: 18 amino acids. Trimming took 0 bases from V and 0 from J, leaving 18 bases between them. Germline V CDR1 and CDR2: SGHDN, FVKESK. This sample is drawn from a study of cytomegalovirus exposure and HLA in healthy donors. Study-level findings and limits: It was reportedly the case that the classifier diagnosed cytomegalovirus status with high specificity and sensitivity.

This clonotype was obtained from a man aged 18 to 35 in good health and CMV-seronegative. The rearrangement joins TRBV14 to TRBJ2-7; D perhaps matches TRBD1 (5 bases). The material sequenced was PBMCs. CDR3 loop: CASSQDARVGVSSYEQYF. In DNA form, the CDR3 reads TGTGCCAGCAGCCAAGATGCCAGGGTTGGAGTTTCCTCCTACGAGCAGTACTTC.